Listed below are T cell receptor beta chains from one sample, sequenced in a study of cytomegalovirus exposure and HLA in healthy donors. Assay: immunoSEQ multiplex PCR; the TCRdb copy retains only in-frame clones and omits some. Of more than 110,000 clones detected, roughly 80% appear once; the ten largest clones hold around 5%. Source material: PBMCs. The receptor set was obtained from a male donor in good health and CMV-seronegative. Each CDR3 is given with its conserved first and last residue. Each record gives: J gene, V gene, D gene, clone size, CDR3 DNA, CDR3 protein. A D gene is named only where the DNA matches it firmly. Size is stated for part of the rows, as once, few or many counts, or as a class when the clone is expanded.

j_gene: TRBJ2-2; v_gene: TRBV20-1; d_gene: TRBD1; abundance: -; CDR3nt: TGCAGTGCTAGGACCGACAGGGAATTGTTTTTT; CDR3aa: CSARTDRELFF
j_gene: TRBJ1-2; v_gene: TRBV2; d_gene: -; abundance: few; CDR3nt: TGTGCCAGCAGTGAAGCGCGCGGTGGCTACACCTTC; CDR3aa: CASSEARGGYTF
j_gene: TRBJ1-1; v_gene: TRBV5-6; d_gene: -; abundance: -; CDR3nt: TGTGCCAGCAGCGACGTGAGGGTGGACACTGAAGCTTTCTTT; CDR3aa: CASSDVRVDTEAFF
j_gene: TRBJ2-1; v_gene: TRBV28; d_gene: -; abundance: -; CDR3nt: TGTGCCAGCAGTTTAGAGTGGGGGGGCCGAAGTGAGCAGTTCTTC; CDR3aa: CASSLEWGGRSEQFF
j_gene: TRBJ2-1; v_gene: TRBV7-2; d_gene: -; abundance: -; CDR3nt: TGTGCCAGCAGCTTAACTAGGACCTACAATGAGCAGTTCTTC; CDR3aa: CASSLTRTYNEQFF
j_gene: TRBJ2-2; v_gene: TRBV6-4; d_gene: -; abundance: -; CDR3nt: TGTGCCAGTAGGACATCGAACACCGGGGAGCTGTTTTTT; CDR3aa: CASRTSNTGELFF
j_gene: TRBJ1-1; v_gene: TRBV10-2; d_gene: -; abundance: -; CDR3nt: TGCGCCAGCAGACCACAAGGACTTCTGAACACTGAAGCTTTCTTT; CDR3aa: CASRPQGLLNTEAFF
j_gene: TRBJ2-5; v_gene: TRBV7-2; d_gene: -; abundance: -; CDR3nt: TGTGCCAGCAGTCAACGGGGGACCCAGTACTTC; CDR3aa: CASSQRGTQYF
j_gene: TRBJ2-7; v_gene: TRBV5-1; d_gene: -; abundance: -; CDR3nt: TGCGCCAGCAGCTTGCCCCGACAGGGAGGAGGCGACGAGCAGTACTTC; CDR3aa: CASSLPRQGGGDEQYF
j_gene: TRBJ1-4; v_gene: TRBV29-1; d_gene: -; abundance: -; CDR3nt: TGCAGCGTTGAAGATCGTGTGAATGAAAAACTGTTTTTT; CDR3aa: CSVEDRVNEKLFF
j_gene: TRBJ1-1; v_gene: TRBV29-1; d_gene: TRBD1; abundance: -; CDR3nt: TGCAGCGTCGAACGGAGGACAGGGACAACTTTCACTGAAGCTTTCTTT; CDR3aa: CSVERRTGTTFTEAFF
j_gene: TRBJ2-2; v_gene: TRBV21-1; d_gene: -; abundance: -; CDR3nt: TGTGCCAGCAGCATATTGACAGGGGGCGAATATGAACCCGGGGAGCTGTTTTTT; CDR3aa: CASSILTGGEYEPGELFF